One and the same sample provided the 32 T cell receptor beta chains below, sequenced in a study of cytomegalovirus exposure and HLA in healthy donors. PCR amplification relied on 60 Vbeta primers (plus 13 Jbeta primers). Profiling relied on immunoSEQ multiplex PCR, and the TCRdb table lists in-frame clones only, not all of them. The sample includes about 120,000 clones, 74% of them seen just once. Material for sequencing was PBMCs. Source of these receptors: a human donor in good health.

This clone was counted a few times. V and J are TRBV30 and TRBJ2-7; D is possibly TRBD1 (5 bases). The germline gives CDR1 GTSNPN, CDR2 SVGIG (reference sequence). The CDR3 is 12 residues long. V dropped 1 base and J dropped 4 bases, with 8 bases sitting between them. CDR3 sequence (DNA): TGTGCCTGGAGTGGGGGCTGGTACGAGCAGTACTTC. This codes for CAWSGGWYEQYF.

The chain uses TRBV29-1 and TRBJ1-5; 7 nucleotides match TRBD1. From germline, CDR1 is SQVTM and CDR2 ANQGSEA. CDR3 size: 14 residues. J lost 2 bases, V lost 4 bases, and 5 bases had no gene match. CDR3 in amino acids: CSVGGDSGNQPQHF. CDR3 nucleotides: TGCAGCGTTGGGGGGGACAGTGGCAATCAGCCCCAGCATTTT.

The CDR3 DNA is TGCAGCGTCCGCTGGGGGACAGGGGTCGAGCAGTACTTC. Amino acid sequence: CSVRWGTGVEQYF. This rearrangement joins TRBV29-1 to TRBJ2-7, with 10 bases matching TRBD1. CDR1 SQVTM and CDR2 ANQGSEA come from the germline V gene. The V gene end was trimmed by 6 bases and the J gene end by 6 bases; junction bases not matched to a gene: 8. The CDR3 has 13 residues.

To note about this clone: Germline is not matched at one junction end, which may reflect a read error. The chain links TRBV28 to TRBJ2-7; a possible D gene is TRBD1 (6 bases). This CDR3 has 13 amino acids. Germline V CDR1 and CDR2: MDHEN, SYDVKM. This chain's CDR3 is CASSLDRRYVQYF. Written as DNA, the CDR3 is TGTGCCAGCAGTCTCGACAGGCGCTACGTGCAGTACTTC.

This clone was counted a few times. The chain employs TRBV19 and TRBJ2-2, with 11 positions matching TRBD1. V was clipped by 3 bases and J by 6 bases; unmatched bases: 3. The CDR3 totals 15 residues. CDR1 is LNHDA and CDR2 is SQIVND in the germline V gene (reference sequence). CDR3 bases: TGTGCCAGTAGTATCAGGGACAGGGGGGCCGGGGAGCTGTTTTTT. It codes for CASSIRDRGAGELFF.

The V call is TRBV30, the J call TRBJ2-5; D uncertain. The V end was cut by 2 bases, the J end by 5 bases, with 12 bases between. This CDR3 contains 13 residues. Germline assignment: CDR1 GTSNPN and CDR2 SVGIG (reference sequence). CDR3 bases: TGTGCCTGGAGTAGAAACGTACTTGAGACCCAGTACTTC. As protein: CAWSRNVLETQYF.

The rearrangement uses TRBV7-2 and TRBJ1-5, with 8 bases lining up with TRBD1. J gave up 1 base and V 7 bases, and 6 bases lay outside the gene matches. The CDR3 has 15 residues. CDR1 is SGHTA and CDR2 is FQGNSA in the germline V gene. CDR3 amino acids: CASTLGQGSNQPQHF. CDR3 nucleotide sequence: TGTGCCAGCACCCTAGGACAGGGCAGCAATCAGCCCCAGCATTTT.

This chain links TRBV4-2 with TRBJ1-3; 8 bases are a match to TRBD1. Germline CDR1 is LGHNA and CDR2 is YNFKEQ. This CDR3 region has 18 residues. V gave up 0 bases and J gave up 3 bases; unmatched junction bases: 10. Here the CDR3 DNA reads TGTGCCAGCAGCCAAGATGGTCCCCTGACAGGGGTTGGAAACACCATATATTTT. Protein: CASSQDGPLTGVGNTIYF.

This clone is a singleton in its sample. This sequence joins TRBV11-2 and TRBJ1-2; D may be TRBD1 (5 bases). Germline assignment: CDR1 SGHAT and CDR2 FQNNGV. This CDR3 has 15 amino acids. Trimming shortened V by 1 base and J by 8 bases, and 17 bases separated the two germline ends. The CDR3 coding sequence is TGTGCCAGCAGCTTAGTCAGGGAAAGCGTAGACGGCTACACCTTC. This encodes CASSLVRESVDGYTF.

V is TRBV25-1 and J is TRBJ1-4, with a weak D call TRBD1 (5 bases). The CDR3 is 14 amino acids. V lost 3 bases and J lost 10, with 15 bases in between. Per the germline V gene, CDR1 is MGHDK and CDR2 is SYGVNS. The CDR3 sequence is CASSELRGGGKLFF. In nucleotides, the CDR3 is TGTGCCAGCAGTGAGCTCCGGGGGGGTGGAAAACTGTTTTTT.

The chain recombines TRBV7-2 with TRBJ2-3; 10 nucleotides align to TRBD2. Unmatched junction bases numbered 7, after V lost 5 bases and J lost 2 bases. The CDR3 has 16 residues. CDR1 and CDR2 from the germline V gene are SGHTA and FQGNSA. CDR3 coding DNA: TGTGCCAGCAGCCCGTTAGCGGGGGGCCTCACAGATACGCAGTATTTT. Protein: CASSPLAGGLTDTQYF.

The rearrangement uses TRBV7-9 and TRBJ2-5, with a possible D match to TRBD1 (5 bases). Trimming removed 2 bases from V and 5 bases from J, with 12 bases in between. CDR3 length equals 14 residues. Germline values: CDR1 SEHNR, CDR2 FQNEAQ (reference sequence). The CDR3 reads CASSLYKGLETQYF. The CDR3 bases are TGTGCCAGCAGCTTATATAAGGGGTTGGAGACCCAGTACTTC.

The CDR3: CASSLDGTGAYEQYF. The CDR3 DNA follows: TGCGCCAGCAGCTTGGATGGGACAGGGGCCTACGAGCAGTACTTC. The chain carries TRBV5-1 and TRBJ2-7, with 10 bases aligning to TRBD1. CDR1 is SGHRS and CDR2 is YFSETQ in the germline V gene. J gave up 2 bases and V 0 bases, and 2 bases lay outside the gene matches. The CDR3 runs to 15 residues.

This clone was picked up a small number of times. This chain links TRBV5-8 with TRBJ2-7; tentatively, D is TRBD2 (6 bases). This CDR3 spans 13 amino acids. Trimming removed 2 bases from V and 6 bases from J, with 12 bases in between. CDR1 is SGHTS and CDR2 is YDEGEE in the germline V gene. Written as DNA, the CDR3 is TGTGCCAGCAGCTTCCTCAGGGACTTCGAGCAGTACTTC. Protein: CASSFLRDFEQYF. Combining the CDR3 with reference TRBV5-8 and TRBJ2-7 gives the whole variable domain EAGVTQSPTHLIKTRGQQATLRCSPISGHTSVYWYQQALGLGLQFLLWYDEGEERNRGNFPPRFSGRQFPNYSSELNVNALELEDSALYLCASSFLRDFEQYFGPGTRLTVT.

This chain links TRBV9 with TRBJ1-1, with D uncertain. Germline values: CDR1 SGDLS, CDR2 YYNGEE. The CDR3 is 14 residues long. Trimming shortened V by 4 bases and J by 2 bases, and 12 bases separated the two germline ends. Here the CDR3 DNA reads TGTGCCAGCAGCTCCCAGGATGGAAACACTGAAGCTTTCTTT. It codes for CASSSQDGNTEAFF.

This clone was observed a few times. The chain combines TRBV7-9 with TRBJ1-2; D remains unclear. The CDR3 is made up of 14 amino acids. Germline CDR1 and CDR2: SEHNR and FQNEAQ (reference sequence). V lost 1 base and J lost 8, with 14 bases in between. DNA for the CDR3: TGTGCCAGCAGCTTAGGCCGGACTTCTGACGGCTACACCTTC. Its protein is CASSLGRTSDGYTF.

This clone was seen a single time. Written as DNA, the CDR3 is TGCAGCGGCCGGGACAGTGCCTACGAGCAGTACTTC. Its translation is CSGRDSAYEQYF. This chain links TRBV29-1 with TRBJ2-7; TRBD1 agrees at 7 bases. The length of the CDR3 is 12 residues. Germline V lookup: CDR1 SQVTM, CDR2 ANQGSEA. Trimming at V came to 7 bases and at J to 2 bases, leaving 5 bases not matched to a gene.

This chain links TRBV30 with TRBJ2-6; D gene uncertain. Trimming left V 4 bases short and J 4 bases short, with 8 bases between. This CDR3 has 13 residues. CDR1 is GTSNPN, CDR2 SVGIG, per germline (reference sequence). DNA of the CDR3: TGTGCCTGGAACTCCGGGGGGGCCAACGTCCTGACTTTC. It yields the protein CAWNSGGANVLTF.

This clone was found a few times. This rearrangement joins TRBV15 to TRBJ1-5; maybe TRBD1 (6 bases). The V gene lost 1 base and the J gene lost 6 bases, with 13 bases spanning the gap. CDR3 size: 15 residues. Germline V gene lookup returns CDR1 LNHNV and CDR2 YYDKDF (reference sequence). The CDR3 DNA is TGTGCCACCAGCAGAGCAGGGGTAGTGCGTCAGCCCCAGCATTTT. This codes for CATSRAGVVRQPQHF. Full variable domain (remainder filled in from reference TRBV15 and TRBJ1-5): DAMVIQNPRYQVTQFGKPVTLSCSQTLNHNVMYWYQQKSSQAPKLLFHYYDKDFNNEADTPDNFQSRRPNTSFCFLDIRSPGLGDTAMYLCATSRAGVVRQPQHFGDGTRLSIL.

The chain links TRBV7-2 to TRBJ2-1, with D possibly matching TRBD1 (5 bases). V was pared by 6 bases and J by 5 bases, with 14 bases between. This CDR3 is 14 amino acids long. Germline loops: CDR1 SGHTA, CDR2 FQGNSA. CDR3 loop: CASRQAPMNNEQFF. Written as DNA, the CDR3 is TGTGCCAGCAGACAGGCCCCCATGAACAATGAGCAGTTCTTC.

Remarks on this clone: This sample also contains other DNA sequences that code for the same CDR3. The chain employs TRBV29-1 and TRBJ2-7; 7 bases are shared with TRBD1. Germline lookup yields CDR1 SQVTM and CDR2 ANQGSEA. The CDR3 totals 13 residues. J gave up 2 bases and V 3 bases, and 4 bases lay outside the gene matches. This CDR3 reads CSVDGDSPYEQYF. CDR3 sequence (DNA): TGCAGCGTTGACGGGGACAGTCCCTACGAGCAGTACTTC.

The chain carries TRBV15 and TRBJ2-7, with D perhaps TRBD2 (6 bases). The CDR3 runs 17 residues. Germline values: CDR1 LNHNV, CDR2 YYDKDF (reference sequence). V shed 3 bases and J shed 0 bases, with 18 bases lying between them. Written as DNA, the CDR3 is TGTGCCACCAGCAGCCCCGGGAGTAGCGGAAGCTCCTACGAGCAGTACTTC. Protein sequence: CATSSPGSSGSSYEQYF.

The chain combines TRBV5-6 with TRBJ1-2, with 12 bases matching TRBD1. Germline assignment: CDR1 SGHDT and CDR2 YYEEEE. This CDR3 contains 17 residues. J gave up 7 bases and V 4 bases, and 14 bases lay outside the gene matches. CDR3 DNA: TGTGCCAGCAGCCCCCTGCCTGGGACAGGGGGCCGGGTTGGCTACACCTTC. Residues: CASSPLPGTGGRVGYTF.

The chain recombines TRBV7-2 with TRBJ1-1; no clear D gene. CDR1 is SGHTA and CDR2 is FQGNSA in the germline V gene. The CDR3 runs to 14 residues. Trimming took 5 bases from V and 0 from J, leaving 10 bases between them. The chain's CDR3 is CASSVGSLNTEAFF. Here the CDR3 DNA reads TGTGCCAGCAGCGTCGGGTCCTTGAACACTGAAGCTTTCTTT. The whole variable domain, filled in from reference TRBV7-2 and TRBJ1-1, reads GAGVSQSPSNKVTEKGKDVELRCDPISGHTALYWYRQSLGQGLEFLIYFQGNSAPDKSGLPSDRFSAERTGGSVSTLTIQRTQQEDSAVYLCASSVGSLNTEAFFGQGTRLTVV.

Notes on this clone: Germline and junction disagree at one end, which may indicate a read error. The chain uses TRBV7-9 and TRBJ2-2; D is unclear. The CDR3 runs 12 residues. Per the germline V gene, CDR1 is SEHNR and CDR2 is FQNEAQ (reference sequence). For the CDR3, the DNA is TGTTCCAGCAGCTCCCTAGGCGGGGAGCTGTTTTTT. This gives the protein CSSSSLGGELFF.

This clone has a single count. V is TRBV27 and J is TRBJ2-7, with unresolved D. This CDR3 comprises 14 residues. V was trimmed by 6 bases and J by 2 bases, leaving 14 bases between them. Germline lookup yields CDR1 MNHEY and CDR2 SMNVEV (reference sequence). CDR3 residues: CASSPMGLAYEQYF. CDR3 DNA sequence: TGTGCCAGCAGCCCCATGGGCCTCGCCTACGAGCAGTACTTC.

The V gene is TRBV2, the J gene TRBJ1-2, with 8 nucleotides matching TRBD1. The germline V gene has CDR1 SNHLY and CDR2 FYNNEI. The junction had 17 bases not matched to a gene; V was cut back by 7 bases and J by 7 bases. This CDR3 is built from 16 residues. CDR3 sequence reads: CASKEATGAFIGGYTF. The CDR3 DNA is TGTGCCAGCAAGGAAGCGACAGGGGCGTTTATAGGTGGCTACACCTTC.

The chain links TRBV15 to TRBJ1-5; D is uncertain. CDR3 length: 16 residues. Germline loops: CDR1 LNHNV, CDR2 YYDKDF (reference sequence). V lost 0 bases and J lost 2, with 11 bases in between. CDR3 residues: CATSRDRSSGNQPQHF. In nucleotides, the CDR3 is TGTGCCACCAGCAGAGATCGCTCGTCGGGCAATCAGCCCCAGCATTTT.

This sequence joins TRBV10-1 and TRBJ2-7; possibly TRBD1 for D (5 bases). The CDR3 runs to 11 residues. V dropped 7 bases and J dropped 6 bases, with 10 bases sitting between them. The germline V gene encodes CDR1 WNHNN and CDR2 SYGVQD (reference sequence). This chain's CDR3 is CASKNRSEQYF. DNA for the CDR3: TGCGCCAGCAAGAACAGGTCCGAGCAGTACTTC.

The rearrangement joins TRBV12-5 to TRBJ1-1; D ambiguous. CDR1 and CDR2 (germline): LGHNT, FRNRAP. Trimming pared 0 bases from V and 3 bases from J, leaving 8 bases between. The CDR3 runs 14 residues. The chain's CDR3 is CASGLVPDYTEAFF. The CDR3 DNA reads TGTGCTAGTGGTTTGGTACCGGACTACACTGAAGCTTTCTTT.

J is TRBJ1-3 and V is TRBV6-5; TRBD1 aligns across 7 bases. The germline gives CDR1 MNHEY, CDR2 SVGAGI. The CDR3 length is 14 residues. The trim removed 4 bases at V and 4 bases at J, leaving 4 bases unmatched. This chain's CDR3 is CASSLDREGNTIYF. CDR3 DNA sequence: TGTGCCAGCAGTTTAGACAGGGAGGGAAACACCATATATTTT.

This clone has just a few counts. This chain's CDR3 is CAWTSGGGEKLFF. The CDR3 DNA reads TGTGCCTGGACGTCAGGGGGCGGTGAAAAACTGTTTTTT. The chain employs TRBV30 and TRBJ1-4; 8 bases align to TRBD1. The CDR3 totals 13 residues. Looked up from germline, CDR1 is GTSNPN and CDR2 is SVGIG (reference sequence). J was trimmed by 7 bases and V by 4 bases; bases with no gene match: 5.